A selection of T cell receptor beta chains follows, all from one sample in a study of T cell responses to AZD1222 COVID-19 vaccine. Some clones are missing from TCRdb's copy, which holds only in-frame ones; the method was immunoSEQ multiplex PCR. The sample holds some 180,000 clones, approximately 90% seen once. The sample was peripheral blood, taken on day 0 of AZD1222 vaccination. The receptors come from an adult in good health. The CDR3 runs from the conserved cysteine through the conserved F or W. The order of the fields is J gene, V gene, D gene, clone size, CDR3 protein, CDR3 DNA. A D gene is named only where the DNA matches it firmly. Size is stated for part of the rows, as once, few or many counts, or as a class when the clone is expanded.

j_gene: TRBJ1-6; v_gene: TRBV15; d_gene: TRBD1; abundance: .; CDR3aa: CATSSRDSYNSPLHF; CDR3nt: TGTGCCACCAGTAGCCGGGACAGTTATAATTCACCCCTCCACTTT
j_gene: TRBJ1-5; v_gene: TRBV27; d_gene: TRBD1; abundance: .; CDR3aa: CAIRRTGASNQPQHF; CDR3nt: TGTGCCATCCGACGGACAGGGGCGAGCAATCAGCCCCAGCATTTT
j_gene: TRBJ1-3; v_gene: TRBV3-1/TRBV3-2; d_gene: .; abundance: .; CDR3aa: CASSHHSRSGNTIYF; CDR3nt: TGTGCCAGCAGCCACCACAGTCGCTCTGGAAACACCATATATTTT
j_gene: TRBJ2-2; v_gene: TRBV5-6; d_gene: .; abundance: .; CDR3aa: CASSTLGRGKPSNTGELFF; CDR3nt: TGTGCCAGCAGCACCCTGGGCCGAGGGAAACCCTCGAACACCGGGGAGCTGTTTTTT
j_gene: TRBJ1-5; v_gene: TRBV12-3/TRBV12-4; d_gene: .; abundance: .; CDR3aa: CASAQRERQPQHF; CDR3nt: TGTGCCAGCGCCCAGAGGGAACGTCAGCCCCAGCATTTT
j_gene: TRBJ2-2; v_gene: TRBV28; d_gene: TRBD2; abundance: .; CDR3aa: CASSLAQAGGGELFF; CDR3nt: TGTGCCAGCAGTTTAGCCCAAGCGGGGGGCGGGGAGCTGTTTTTT
j_gene: TRBJ2-1; v_gene: TRBV16; d_gene: TRBD2; abundance: .; CDR3aa: CASSKGFSGEIGEQFF; CDR3nt: TGTGCCAGCAGCAAAGGGTTTAGCGGGGAAATTGGTGAGCAGTTCTTC
j_gene: TRBJ2-2; v_gene: TRBV6-5; d_gene: .; abundance: .; CDR3aa: CASSYRGSTGELFF; CDR3nt: TGTGCCAGCAGTTACAGGGGAAGCACCGGGGAGCTGTTTTTT
j_gene: TRBJ2-7; v_gene: TRBV7-2; d_gene: .; abundance: .; CDR3aa: CASSQGGSSYEQYF; CDR3nt: TGTGCCAGCAGCCAGGGGGGGTCTAGCTACGAGCAGTACTTC
j_gene: TRBJ2-1; v_gene: TRBV11-3; d_gene: .; abundance: .; CDR3aa: CASSLAGAYNEQFF; CDR3nt: TGTGCCAGCAGCCTCGCTGGGGCCTACAATGAGCAGTTCTTC
j_gene: TRBJ1-2; v_gene: TRBV28; d_gene: .; abundance: .; CDR3aa: CASSSRRANYGYTF; CDR3nt: TGTGCCAGCAGTTCTCGGCGAGCTAACTATGGCTACACCTTC
j_gene: TRBJ1-3; v_gene: TRBV4-1; d_gene: .; abundance: .; CDR3aa: CASSQPTRVTGNTIYF; CDR3nt: TGCGCCAGCAGCCAACCCACCCGCGTAACTGGAAACACCATATATTTT
j_gene: TRBJ2-1; v_gene: TRBV5-4; d_gene: TRBD2; abundance: .; CDR3aa: CASSLAGPYNEQFF; CDR3nt: TGTGCCAGCAGCCTAGCGGGACCCTACAATGAGCAGTTCTTC
j_gene: TRBJ1-2; v_gene: TRBV29-1; d_gene: TRBD1; abundance: .; CDR3aa: CSAEDRLNYGYTF; CDR3nt: TGCAGCGCCGAGGACAGGCTCAACTATGGCTACACCTTC
j_gene: TRBJ1-2; v_gene: TRBV3-1/TRBV3-2; d_gene: .; abundance: .; CDR3aa: CASSQALTRVDGYTF; CDR3nt: TGTGCCAGCAGCCAAGCCCTCACACGGGTCGATGGCTACACCTTC
j_gene: TRBJ2-5; v_gene: TRBV27; d_gene: TRBD2; abundance: .; CDR3aa: CASRGLAGAETQYF; CDR3nt: TGTGCCAGCAGAGGGCTAGCGGGAGCAGAGACCCAGTACTTC
j_gene: TRBJ2-5; v_gene: TRBV19; d_gene: TRBD1; abundance: once; CDR3aa: CASSRDREPRETQYF; CDR3nt: TGTGCCAGTAGTAGGGACAGGGAACCCCGGGAGACCCAGTACTTC
j_gene: TRBJ2-7; v_gene: TRBV3-1/TRBV3-2; d_gene: .; abundance: .; CDR3aa: CASSQAGGMGQYF; CDR3nt: TGTGCCAGCAGCCAAGCCGGGGGAATGGGGCAGTACTTC